This entry lists 18 T cell receptor beta chains sequenced from one sample in a study of blood T cell repertoires in COVID-19. Assay used: immunoSEQ multiplex PCR; TCRdb lists only in-frame clones, some missing. The sample includes tens of thousands of clones, roughly 82% of them seen just once. The material sequenced was peripheral blood. These receptors were obtained from a human donor with active COVID-19. The donor label of this sample is uncertain.

This chain connects TRBV15 to TRBJ1-2; 7 nucleotides align to TRBD1. The CDR3 spans 14 residues. Losses at the gene ends were 0 bases for V and 6 bases for J; bases not matched to a gene: 4. CDR1 is LNHNV, CDR2 YYDKDF, per germline (reference sequence). CDR3 loop: CATSRDQGGDGYTF. Written as DNA, the CDR3 is TGTGCCACCAGCAGAGATCAAGGGGGCGATGGCTACACCTTC.

This clone showed up just once. This rearrangement joins TRBV5-1 to TRBJ2-3; D uncertain. Trimming left V 0 bases short and J 5 bases short, with 10 bases between. This CDR3 comprises 14 residues. Germline lookup yields CDR1 SGHRS and CDR2 YFSETQ. The CDR3 sequence is CASSLANQVDTQYF. CDR3 coding DNA: TGCGCCAGCAGCTTGGCCAATCAGGTAGATACGCAGTATTTT.

V usage is TRBV28 and J usage is TRBJ1-5; D is unclear. Deletions cut 2 bases from V and 6 bases from J, with 5 bases between. Per germline, CDR1 MDHEN and CDR2 SYDVKM. This CDR3 spans 12 amino acids. CDR3: CASSLGSQPQHF. CDR3 in DNA: TGTGCCAGCAGTTTAGGGAGTCAGCCCCAGCATTTT.

This chain uses TRBV5-4 with TRBJ1-2; D might be TRBD1 (6 bases). This CDR3 is 14 amino acids long. V lost 0 bases to trimming and J lost 4 bases, with 10 bases between them. Germline lookup yields CDR1 SGHNT and CDR2 YYREEE (reference sequence). The CDR3 DNA follows: TGTGCCAGCAGCTTGGTTGGACAGTCCTATGGCTACACCTTC. Its protein is CASSLVGQSYGYTF.

V usage is TRBV3-1 (or the pseudogene TRBV3-2) and J usage is TRBJ2-7; the D is unclear. The germline CDR1 and CDR2 sequences are LGHDT and YNNKEL (reference sequence). The V gene lost 1 base and the J gene lost 0 bases, with 7 bases spanning the gap. This CDR3 is 14 amino acids long. In DNA form, the CDR3 reads TGTGCCAGCAGCCAAGGCCTAGACTCCTACGAGCAGTACTTC. Amino acids: CASSQGLDSYEQYF.

This chain connects TRBV11-2 to TRBJ1-1; D is ambiguous. Between the trimmed V and J ends, which lost 2 bases and 1 base, there was a span of 8 bases. CDR1 and CDR2 from the germline V gene are SGHAT and FQNNGV. The CDR3 covers 14 residues. As DNA, the CDR3 is TGTGCCAGCAGCTTACCCTTTAGGAACACTGAAGCTTTCTTT. This codes for CASSLPFRNTEAFF.

The V call is TRBV10-3, the J call TRBJ1-1; D remains unclear. Per the germline V gene, CDR1 is ENHRY and CDR2 is SYGVKD. The CDR3 contains 12 residues. V was pared by 3 bases and J by 3 bases, with 5 bases between. As DNA, the CDR3 is TGTGCCATCAGTGACGGTTACACTGAAGCTTTCTTT. Amino acid sequence: CAISDGYTEAFF.

The chain carries TRBV10-1 and TRBJ1-1; the match to TRBD1 covers 9 bases. The CDR3 contains 19 residues. With V trimmed by 0 bases and J by 6 bases, 17 bases remained unmatched. CDR1 is WNHNN and CDR2 is SYGVQD in the germline V gene (reference sequence). The CDR3 coding sequence is TGCGCCAGCAGTGAGTCAATGCGATATCCCCTCGACAGGGGGGCTGAAGCTTTCTTT. Amino acid sequence: CASSESMRYPLDRGAEAFF.

The chain uses TRBV7-9 and TRBJ1-2; D ambiguous. Per germline, CDR1 SEHNR and CDR2 FQNEAQ (reference sequence). Trimming shortened V by 4 bases and J by 8 bases, and 14 bases separated the two germline ends. The CDR3 has 13 residues. The chain's CDR3 is CASSSEGSWGYTF. The CDR3, as DNA: TGTGCCAGCAGCTCGGAGGGCTCCTGGGGCTACACCTTC.

This chain links TRBV29-1 with TRBJ1-1; TRBD1 matches 7 bases. Per the germline V gene, CDR1 is SQVTM and CDR2 is ANQGSEA. This CDR3 has 14 residues. V lost 7 bases and J lost 5; bases outside the gene matches: 13. CDR3 nucleotides: TGCAGCGGGAGACAGGGTCCTCGGGGAACTGAAGCTTTCTTT. Protein sequence: CSGRQGPRGTEAFF.

This chain connects TRBV12-2 to TRBJ2-3; the D call TRBD2 from the table was never checked on the DNA. TRBV12-2 is labeled a pseudogene. The CDR3 spans 15 residues. This CDR3 reads CASRFGLACADTQYF. In DNA, the CDR3 is TGTGCAAGTCGCTTTGGTCTAGCGTGTGCAGATACGCAGTATTTT.

V is TRBV4-1 and J is TRBJ2-7, with 7 bases matching TRBD1. With V trimmed by 4 bases and J by 0 bases, 15 bases remained unmatched. CDR1 and CDR2 (germline): MGHRA, YSYEKL. The CDR3 consists of 18 residues. The chain's CDR3 is CASSLQSGQNVVSYEQYF. The CDR3, as DNA: TGCGCCAGCAGCCTCCAATCGGGACAGAACGTCGTCTCCTACGAGCAGTACTTC.

This clone was recorded only once. The chain couples TRBV19 to TRBJ2-1, with 12 bases lining up with TRBD2. The CDR3 has 15 residues. CDR1 is LNHDA, CDR2 SQIVND, per germline (reference sequence). V trimming: 3 bases; J trimming: 9 bases; junction bases outside the gene matches: 6. CDR3 DNA sequence: TGTGCCAGTAGTATCCCTAGCGGGGGGGCCGGTGAGCAGTTCTTC. Amino acid sequence: CASSIPSGGAGEQFF.

J is TRBJ1-3 and V is TRBV14; D call uncertain. The CDR3 covers 16 residues. The V end was cut by 0 bases, the J end by 8 bases, with 17 bases between. The germline V gene encodes CDR1 SGHDN and CDR2 FVKESK. CDR3 loop: CASSQEAGFSGDTIYF. CDR3 bases: TGTGCCAGCAGCCAAGAAGCGGGGTTCAGCGGAGACACCATATATTTT.

This clone was seen only once. The V call is TRBV6-1, the J call TRBJ1-4, with unresolved D. V was pared by 2 bases and J by 4 bases, with 11 bases between. CDR1 is MNHNS and CDR2 is SASEGT in the germline V gene. CDR3 size: 15 residues. This CDR3 reads CASSERYSLNEKLFF. CDR3 DNA sequence: TGTGCCAGCAGTGAAAGGTACAGCCTTAATGAAAAACTGTTTTTT.

The rearrangement links TRBV3-1 (or the pseudogene TRBV3-2) to TRBJ1-2; D unclear. CDR1 is LGHDT and CDR2 is YNNKEL in the germline V gene (reference sequence). Between the trimmed V and J ends, which lost 2 bases and 10 bases, there was a span of 14 bases. This CDR3 has 13 residues. The CDR3 coding sequence is TGTGCCAGCAGCCAACCAACAGAGCTTGACTACACCTTC. It specifies CASSQPTELDYTF.

The chain carries TRBV28 and TRBJ2-3, with TRBD2 matching over 7 bases. The V and J ends lost 11 bases and 2 bases, in that order; junction bases with no gene match: 13. CDR3 length: 15 residues. The germline V gene encodes CDR1 MDHEN and CDR2 SYDVKM. The CDR3: CAAPSSGADTDTQYF. In nucleotides, the CDR3 is TGTGCCGCCCCGTCCAGCGGGGCGGACACAGATACGCAGTATTTT.

The gene calls are TRBV7-6 and TRBJ1-5, with 7 bases identical to TRBD1. The length of the CDR3 is 15 residues. The V gene end was trimmed by 1 base and the J gene end by 5 bases; junction bases not matched to a gene: 5. Germline CDR1 SGHVS, CDR2 FNYEAQ. The CDR3 DNA is TGTGCCAGCAGCTTAGGACAGGGAAGTGATCAGCCCCAGCATTTT. Amino acids: CASSLGQGSDQPQHF.